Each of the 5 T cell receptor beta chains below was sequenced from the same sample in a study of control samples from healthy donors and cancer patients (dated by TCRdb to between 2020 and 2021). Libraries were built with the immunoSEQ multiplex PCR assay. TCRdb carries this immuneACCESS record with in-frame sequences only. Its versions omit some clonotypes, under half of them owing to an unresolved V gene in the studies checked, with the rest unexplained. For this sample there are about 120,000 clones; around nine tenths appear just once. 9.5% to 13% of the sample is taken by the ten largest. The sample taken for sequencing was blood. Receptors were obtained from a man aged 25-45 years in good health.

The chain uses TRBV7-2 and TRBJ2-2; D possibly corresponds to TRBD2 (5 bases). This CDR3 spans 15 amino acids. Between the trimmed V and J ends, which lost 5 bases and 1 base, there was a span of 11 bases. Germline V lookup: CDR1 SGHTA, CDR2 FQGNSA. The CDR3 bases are TGTGCCAGCAGCCCAGCCCGGGGGAACACCGGGGAGCTGTTTTTT. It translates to CASSPARGNTGELFF.

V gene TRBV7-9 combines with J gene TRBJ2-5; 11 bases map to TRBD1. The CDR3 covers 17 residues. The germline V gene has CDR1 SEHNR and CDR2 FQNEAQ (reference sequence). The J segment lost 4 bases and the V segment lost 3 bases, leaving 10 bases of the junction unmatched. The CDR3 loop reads CASSFSGQGAIGETQYF. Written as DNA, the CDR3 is TGTGCCAGCAGCTTCTCCGGACAGGGGGCGATAGGAGAGACCCAGTACTTC.

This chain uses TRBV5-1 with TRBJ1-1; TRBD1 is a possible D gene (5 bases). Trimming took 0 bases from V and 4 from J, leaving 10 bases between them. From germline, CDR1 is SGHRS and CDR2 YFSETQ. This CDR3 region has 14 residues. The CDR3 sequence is CASSLVRGGTEAFF. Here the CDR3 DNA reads TGCGCCAGCAGCTTGGTAAGGGGAGGCACTGAAGCTTTCTTT.

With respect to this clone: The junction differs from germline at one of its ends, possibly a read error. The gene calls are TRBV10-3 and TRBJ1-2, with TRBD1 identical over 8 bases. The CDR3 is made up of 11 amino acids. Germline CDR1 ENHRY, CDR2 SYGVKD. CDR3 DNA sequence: TGTGCCATCAGCGAGAGGGACAGGCAATTCTTC. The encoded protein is CAISERDRQFF.

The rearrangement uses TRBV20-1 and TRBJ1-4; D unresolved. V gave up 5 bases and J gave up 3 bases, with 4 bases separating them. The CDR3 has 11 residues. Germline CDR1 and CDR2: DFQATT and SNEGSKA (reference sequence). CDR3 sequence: CSARSNEKLFF. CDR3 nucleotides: TGCAGTGCTCGCTCTAATGAAAAACTGTTTTTT.